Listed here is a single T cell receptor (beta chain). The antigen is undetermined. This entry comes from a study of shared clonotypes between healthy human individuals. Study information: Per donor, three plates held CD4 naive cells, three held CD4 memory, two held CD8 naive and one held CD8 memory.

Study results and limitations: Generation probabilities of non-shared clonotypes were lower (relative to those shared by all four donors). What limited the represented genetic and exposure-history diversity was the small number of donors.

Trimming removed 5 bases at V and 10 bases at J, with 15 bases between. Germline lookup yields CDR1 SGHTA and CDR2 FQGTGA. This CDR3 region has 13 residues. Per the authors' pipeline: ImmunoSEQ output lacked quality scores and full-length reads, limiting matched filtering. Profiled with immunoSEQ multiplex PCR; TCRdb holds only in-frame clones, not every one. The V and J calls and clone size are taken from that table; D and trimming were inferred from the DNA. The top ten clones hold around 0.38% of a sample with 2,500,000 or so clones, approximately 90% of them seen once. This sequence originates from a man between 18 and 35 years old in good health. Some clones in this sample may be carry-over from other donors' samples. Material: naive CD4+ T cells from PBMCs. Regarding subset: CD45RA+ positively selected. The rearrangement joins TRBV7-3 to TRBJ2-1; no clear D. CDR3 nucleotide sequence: TGTGCCAGCAGCCCCCTCCTGGTGGGGGAGCAGTTCTTC. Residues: CASSPLLVGEQFF.